This T cell receptor beta chain came from a study of shared clonotypes between healthy human individuals. Overall study context: There were three CD4 naive, three CD4 memory, two CD8 naive and one CD8 memory plates per donor.

Libraries were prepared by immunoSEQ multiplex PCR; TCRdb keeps only in-frame clonotypes and omits some of them. The data contain about 2.1 million clones, roughly 93% of them singletons. The CDR3 contains 15 residues. The V end lost 1 base, the J end lost 1 base, and 8 bases lay between the germline ends. Germline V gives CDR1 SEHNR, CDR2 FQNEAQ (reference sequence). Naive CD8 cells were CD45RO-negative, positively selected for CCR7, excluding terminally differentiated effector memory CD45RA+ cells. Specimen: naive CD8+ T cells from PBMCs. This chain joins TRBV7-9 and TRBJ1-5, with D hard to call. The sequence was collected from a man aged 18 to 29 in good health. Some clones in this sample may be carry-over from other donors' samples. For the CDR3, the DNA is TGTGCCAGCAGCTTAGTTGGCAGCAGCAATCAGCCCCAGCATTTT. Amino acid sequence: CASSLVGSSNQPQHF.